Presented here are 4 T cell receptor beta chains from one specimen sequenced in a study of cytomegalovirus exposure and HLA in healthy donors. Primers included in the PCR were 60 Vbeta and 13 Jbeta primers. Repertoires were generated with immunoSEQ multiplex PCR, while TCRdb's copy carries only in-frame clones and drops some. The sample carries some 150,000 clones, around four fifths recorded once. Sequencing input: PBMCs. Every receptor here comes from a male donor in good health and CMV-seronegative.

The chain has TRBV5-1 and TRBJ2-2; D unresolved. Germline lookup yields CDR1 SGHRS and CDR2 YFSETQ. The CDR3 length is 13 residues. With 0 bases removed from V and 4 bases from J, the gap between germline ends came to 4 bases. The CDR3, as DNA: TGCGCCAGCAGCTTGGAGCGCACCGGGGAGCTGTTTTTT. This encodes CASSLERTGELFF.

The chain couples TRBV2 to TRBJ2-1; 13 bases align to TRBD2. CDR1 is SNHLY and CDR2 is FYNNEI in the germline V gene. The CDR3 is 19 residues long. V lost 7 bases and J lost 0; bases outside the gene matches: 12. CDR3 sequence reads: CASTESGLAGTSSYNEQFF. As DNA, the CDR3 is TGTGCCAGCACCGAGTCGGGACTAGCGGGGACTAGCTCCTACAATGAGCAGTTCTTC.

V and J are TRBV4-1 and TRBJ2-1; weak D call: TRBD2 (5 bases). Germline-derived CDR1 and CDR2 are MGHRA and YSYEKL. Trimming left V 1 base short and J 6 bases short, with 13 bases between. CDR3 size: 15 residues. Here the CDR3 reads CASSQASGRGNEQFF. The CDR3 DNA reads TGCGCCAGCAGCCAAGCCAGTGGGAGAGGCAATGAGCAGTTCTTC.

The rearrangement links TRBV29-1 to TRBJ1-1; the match to TRBD1 covers 9 bases. This CDR3 comprises 13 residues. V lost 5 bases, J lost 4 bases, and 5 bases stayed unmatched. Per the germline V gene, CDR1 is SQVTM and CDR2 is ANQGSEA. The CDR3 loop is CSVWTGARTEAFF. The CDR3 coding sequence is TGCAGCGTTTGGACAGGGGCGCGCACTGAAGCTTTCTTT.